A selection of T cell receptor beta chains follows, all from one sample in a study of metastatic and nonmetastatic thyroid tumors. TCRdb reanalyzed the PCR reads with MiXCR. Found here are roughly 11,000 clones, 25% to 35% of them singletons; the top ten hold about 21%. The specimen was adjacent normal tissue. All receptors derive from a male donor with papillary thyroid cancer or a benign thyroid nodule (not recorded which). Some clones in this sample may be carry-over from other donors' samples. The conserved cysteine and the conserved F or W are not part of the CDR3 here. Only some rows state a clone size, as once, few, many or a class for expanded clones.

TRBV24-1	medium-sized	15	TRBJ2-1	ATSDLQPGREYNEQF
TRBV5-4	medium-sized	13	TRBJ1-1	ASSLVTGALLEAF
TRBV30	few	10	TRBJ2-7	AWSVRGREQY
TRBV25-1	.	13	TRBJ1-1	AISESRGPDTEAF
TRBV7-9	many	11	TRBJ2-5	ASSSPQAETQY
TRBV27	few	11	TRBJ2-3	ASSLQGADTQY
TRBV11-2	many	13	TRBJ2-1	ASSPRFGSYNEQF
TRBV20-1	.	12	TRBJ1-2	SASPQAVYYGYT
TRBV6-1	few	10	TRBJ2-7	ASRSTSGEQY
TRBV7-2	.	13	TRBJ1-6	ASSLVANSNSPLH
TRBV7-3	few	14	TRBJ1-6	ASSFLNGQGGSPLH
TRBV11-2	.	13	TRBJ2-7	ASSQSSWSSYEQY
TRBV6-5	medium-sized	13	TRBJ1-1	ASSYLRAGYTEAF
TRBV20-1	.	9	TRBJ2-7	SARGTYEQY
TRBV6-2/TRBV6-3	many	10	TRBJ2-1	ATLLSVNEQF
TRBV30	.	10	TRBJ2-5	AWRPPGETQY
TRBV5-1	.	13	TRBJ2-7	ASSPVQGRDYEQY
TRBV5-5	many	13	TRBJ1-1	ASSYDRRWDTEAF
TRBV30	.	10	TRBJ1-1	AWWVRNTEAF
TRBV6-1	medium-sized	11	TRBJ2-7	ASRIMDGYEQY
TRBV20-1	few	13	TRBJ2-1	SVGRTGDPYNEQF
TRBV20-1	few	10	TRBJ1-1	SAPTVGAEAF
TRBV6-1	few	12	TRBJ2-7	ASSSSTGAYEQY
TRBV5-1	medium-sized	9	TRBJ2-1	ALAGDNEQF
TRBV27	medium-sized	13	TRBJ2-7	ASSSWTGEEGEQY